This T cell receptor beta chain was observed in a study of T cell responses to AZD1222 COVID-19 vaccine. Study-wide context: Pooled together were second doses at about 4 or about 12 weeks.

Study conclusions and caveats: No day 14 peak samples; only post-peak repertoires were characterized. Epitopes outside B.1.351 and B.1.1.7 mutated regions reportedly drew nearly half of spike TCRs.

By share of the sample, this clone is medium-sized (0.01 to 0.1%). As yet, its antigen is unknown. Assay used: immunoSEQ multiplex PCR; TCRdb lists only in-frame clones, some missing. The sample records 74,000 or so clones, roughly 81% being singletons. This CDR3 is 15 amino acids long. Germline CDR1 is ENHRY and CDR2 is SYGVKD. V lost 9 bases, J lost 9 bases, and 12 bases stayed unmatched. The sequenced sample was peripheral blood, obtained on day 0 of AZD1222 vaccination. J is TRBJ2-1 and V is TRBV10-3, with 12 bases lining up with TRBD2. The TCR sequence derives from an adult in good health. DNA of the CDR3: TGTGCCATAGGACTAGCGGGGTTGGTTATCGCTGAGCAGTTCTTC. As protein: CAIGLAGLVIAEQFF.